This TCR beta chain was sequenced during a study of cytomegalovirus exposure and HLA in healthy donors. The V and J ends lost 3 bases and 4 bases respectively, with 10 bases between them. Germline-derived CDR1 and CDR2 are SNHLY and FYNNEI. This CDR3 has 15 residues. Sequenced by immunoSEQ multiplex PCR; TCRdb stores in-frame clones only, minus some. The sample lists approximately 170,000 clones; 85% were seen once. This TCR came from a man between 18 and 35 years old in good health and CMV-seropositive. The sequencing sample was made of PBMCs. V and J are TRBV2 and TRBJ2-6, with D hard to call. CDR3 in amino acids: CASSDRGSGANVLTF. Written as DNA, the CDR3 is TGTGCCAGCAGTGATAGAGGCTCAGGGGCCAACGTCCTGACTTTC.